What follows is one TCR beta chain and its context. These data are taken from a study of memory CD4+ T cells and cytomegalovirus serostatus. Single viable CD3+CD4+CD8-CD45RO+ cells were sorted as the memory CD4+ T cells. Donors' CMV status reflects serum IgG against pp150, pp28, p38, p52. Generated by immunoSEQ multiplex PCR, the TCRdb table keeps only in-frame clones and is missing some. The repertoire holds roughly 56,000 clones, 82% seen once, with approximately 0.44% in the top ten. V gave up 8 bases and J gave up 2 bases, with 13 bases separating them. In germline, CDR1 is SGHDT, CDR2 YYEEEE. The CDR3 spans 13 residues.

The rearrangement uses TRBV5-6 and TRBJ1-2; the D is unclear. Sequencing input: memory CD4+ T cells from blood. The clonotype originates from an adult in good health and CMV-seronegative. CDR3 nucleotide sequence: TGTGCCAGTCACCCTCGTGGGAACTATGGCTACACCTTC. Translated: CASHPRGNYGYTF. The variable domain in full, completed from reference TRBV5-6 and TRBJ1-2, reads DAGVTQSPTHLIKTRGQQVTLRCSPKSGHDTVSWYQQALGQGPQFIFQYYEEEERQRGNFPDRFSGHQFPNYSSELNVNALLLGDSALYLCASHPRGNYGYTFGSGTRLTVV.